What follows are 11 T cell receptor beta chains derived from one specimen sequenced in a study of blood T cell repertoires in COVID-19. Repertoires were generated with immunoSEQ multiplex PCR, while TCRdb's copy carries only in-frame clones and drops some. The data contain roughly 210,000 clones, around four fifths of them singletons. Material: peripheral blood. These receptors came from a woman older than 75 with COVID-19, enrolled during active disease.

V gene TRBV6-1 combines with J gene TRBJ1-5; weak D call: TRBD1 (5 bases). This CDR3 comprises 13 residues. Trimming took 3 bases from V and 6 from J, leaving 9 bases between them. Germline values: CDR1 MNHNS, CDR2 SASEGT. The CDR3 DNA is TGTGCCAGCAGTGATAACAGGCGTCAGCCCCAGCATTTT. This codes for CASSDNRRQPQHF.

DNA for the CDR3: TGTGCCAGCAGCTCACAGGGGGTGAAGTCTGGAAACACCATATATTTT. This translates into CASSSQGVKSGNTIYF. The V gene is TRBV3-1 (or the pseudogene TRBV3-2), the J gene TRBJ1-3; 8 bases agree with TRBD1. Germline assignment: CDR1 LGHDT and CDR2 YNNKEL (reference sequence). The CDR3 is 16 residues long. Trimming removed 5 bases from V and 1 base from J; junction bases left unmatched: 7.

This CDR3 reads CATTTGNQETQYF. CDR3 coding DNA: TGTGCCACCACGACCGGGAACCAAGAGACCCAGTACTTC. This chain uses TRBV28 with TRBJ2-5, with D possibly matching TRBD2 (5 bases). Germline values: CDR1 MDHEN, CDR2 SYDVKM. The V end was cut by 10 bases, the J end by 0 bases, with 12 bases between. The length of the CDR3 is 13 residues.

This clone occurred once. The V call is TRBV5-6, the J call TRBJ1-5; 7 bases fit TRBD1. With V trimmed by 3 bases and J by 3 bases, 9 bases remained unmatched. The length of the CDR3 is 16 residues. Germline CDR1 SGHDT, CDR2 YYEEEE. The CDR3 protein is CASSSARQGHNQPQHF. CDR3 nucleotides: TGTGCCAGCAGCTCCGCTCGACAGGGTCACAATCAGCCCCAGCATTTT.

This clone is a singleton in its sample. The chain couples TRBV6-6 to TRBJ2-5, with TRBD2 identical over 8 bases. CDR1 is MNHNY, CDR2 SVGAGI, per germline (reference sequence). The V segment lost 9 bases and the J segment 4 bases; nucleotides outside the gene matches: 13. The CDR3 contains 15 residues. This CDR3 reads CASCRNGLAGETQYF. The CDR3 DNA reads TGTGCCAGTTGCCGCAATGGTCTAGCGGGAGAGACCCAGTACTTC.

The rearrangement joins TRBV6-1 to TRBJ1-2; the D is unclear. V lost 2 bases to trimming and J lost 8 bases, with 18 bases between them. CDR1 and CDR2 from the germline V gene are MNHNS and SASEGT. This CDR3 has 15 amino acids. CDR3 sequence (DNA): TGTGCCAGCAGTGAATGGACTGGTGTCGGTGAAGGCTACACCTTC. Its translation: CASSEWTGVGEGYTF.

The rearrangement links TRBV5-4 to TRBJ2-5, with 7 bases matching TRBD1. CDR1 and CDR2 from the germline V gene are SGHNT and YYREEE (reference sequence). The ends lost 0 bases at V and 2 bases at J; junction bases unmatched: 4. The CDR3 spans 15 residues. CDR3 amino acids: CASSLVDRAQETQYF. Here the CDR3 DNA reads TGTGCCAGCAGCTTGGTCGACAGGGCACAAGAGACCCAGTACTTC.

The chain employs TRBV6-5 and TRBJ1-2, with TRBD1 as a possible D gene (5 bases). Germline loops: CDR1 MNHEY, CDR2 SVGAGI. The CDR3 extends over 14 amino acids. Deletions cut 5 bases from V and 2 bases from J, with 12 bases between. The CDR3 coding sequence is TGTGCCAGCAGTCGACAGCCATCGAACTATGGCTACACCTTC. It is translated as CASSRQPSNYGYTF.

The chain combines TRBV9 with TRBJ2-1; 10 bases map to TRBD2. The V gene's germline CDR1 is SGDLS and CDR2 YYNGEE. The CDR3 loop spans 15 amino acids. V trimming: 1 base; J trimming: 9 bases; junction bases outside the gene matches: 7. The CDR3 DNA reads as TGTGCCAGCAGCGTAAGAGCGGGGGGGCCGGGTGAGCAGTTCTTC. Amino acid sequence: CASSVRAGGPGEQFF. Filled out from reference TRBV9 and TRBJ2-1, the complete variable domain reads DSGVTQTPKHLITATGQRVTLRCSPRSGDLSVYWYQQSLDQGLQFLIQYYNGEERAKGNILERFSAQQFPDLHSELNLSSLELGDSALYFCASSVRAGGPGEQFFGPGTRLTVL.

The CDR3 here is CASSEGGRGNEKLFF. The CDR3 nucleotides read TGTGCCAGCAGTGAGGGGGGAAGAGGTAATGAAAAACTGTTTTTT. The chain links TRBV6-1 to TRBJ1-4, with D perhaps TRBD1 (5 bases). This CDR3 has 15 amino acids. The ends were cut back, 3 bases at V and 4 bases at J, with 12 bases in the middle. CDR1 and CDR2 (germline): MNHNS, SASEGT.

The chain combines TRBV28 with TRBJ1-5, with D tentatively TRBD1 (5 bases). Looked up from germline, CDR1 is MDHEN and CDR2 is SYDVKM. The germline V and J ends were trimmed by 4 bases and 2 bases, with 12 bases remaining between them. The CDR3 consists of 15 residues. The CDR3 loop reads CASSSPGEGNQPQHF. The CDR3 DNA reads TGTGCCAGCAGTTCTCCGGGGGAGGGCAATCAGCCCCAGCATTTT. Combining the CDR3 with reference TRBV28 and TRBJ1-5 gives the whole variable domain DVKVTQSSRYLVKRTGEKVFLECVQDMDHENMFWYRQDPGLGLRLIYFSYDVKMKEKGDIPEGYSVSREKKERFSLILESASTNQTSMYLCASSSPGEGNQPQHFGDGTRLSIL.